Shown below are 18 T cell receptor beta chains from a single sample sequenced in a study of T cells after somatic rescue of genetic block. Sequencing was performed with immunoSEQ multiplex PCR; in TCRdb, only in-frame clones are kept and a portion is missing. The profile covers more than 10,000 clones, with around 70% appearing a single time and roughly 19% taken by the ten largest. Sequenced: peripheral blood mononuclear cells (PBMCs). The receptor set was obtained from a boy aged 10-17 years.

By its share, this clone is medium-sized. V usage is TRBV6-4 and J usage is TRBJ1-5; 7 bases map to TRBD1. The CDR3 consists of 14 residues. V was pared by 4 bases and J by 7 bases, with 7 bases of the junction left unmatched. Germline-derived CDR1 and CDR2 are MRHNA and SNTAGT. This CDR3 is CASSVEGGGQPQHF. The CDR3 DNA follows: TGTGCCAGCAGTGTAGAAGGGGGCGGGCAGCCCCAGCATTTT.

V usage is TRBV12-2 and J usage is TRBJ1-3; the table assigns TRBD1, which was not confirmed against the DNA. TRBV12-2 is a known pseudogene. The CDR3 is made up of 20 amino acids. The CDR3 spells CASRLGPSPTGTFSGNTIYF. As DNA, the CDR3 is TGTGCAAGTCGCTTAGGTCCCAGCCCGACAGGGACGTTCTCTGGAAACACCATATATTTT.

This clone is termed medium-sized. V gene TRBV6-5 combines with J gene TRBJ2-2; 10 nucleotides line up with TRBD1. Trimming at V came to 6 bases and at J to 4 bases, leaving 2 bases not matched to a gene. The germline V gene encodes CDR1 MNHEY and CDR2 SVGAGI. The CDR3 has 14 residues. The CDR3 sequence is CASRWTGGTGELFF. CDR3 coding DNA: TGTGCCAGCAGATGGACAGGGGGCACCGGGGAGCTGTTTTTT.

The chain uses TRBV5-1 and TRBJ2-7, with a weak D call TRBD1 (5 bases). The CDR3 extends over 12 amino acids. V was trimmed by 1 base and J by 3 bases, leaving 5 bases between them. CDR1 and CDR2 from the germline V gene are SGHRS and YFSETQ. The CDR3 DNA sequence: TGCGCCAGCAGCTTGAGGGGCTACGAGCAGTACTTC. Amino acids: CASSLRGYEQYF. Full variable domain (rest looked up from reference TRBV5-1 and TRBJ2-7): KAGVTQTPRYLIKTRGQQVTLSCSPISGHRSVSWYQQTPGQGLQFLFEYFSETQRNKGNFPGRFSGRQFSNSRSEMNVSTLELGDSALYLCASSLRGYEQYFGPGTRLTVT.

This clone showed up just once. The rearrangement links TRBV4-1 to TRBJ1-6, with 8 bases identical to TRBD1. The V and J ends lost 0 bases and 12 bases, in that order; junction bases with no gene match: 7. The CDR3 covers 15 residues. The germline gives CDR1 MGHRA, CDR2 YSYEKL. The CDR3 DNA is TGCGCCAGCAGCCAAGAAGGCCAGGGGGCTTTACCCCTCCACTTT. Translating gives CASSQEGQGALPLHF.

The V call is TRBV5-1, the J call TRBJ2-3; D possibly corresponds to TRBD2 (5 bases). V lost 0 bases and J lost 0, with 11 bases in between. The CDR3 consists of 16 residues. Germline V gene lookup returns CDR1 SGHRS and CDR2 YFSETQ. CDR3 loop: CASSLEAAASTDTQYF. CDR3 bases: TGCGCCAGCAGCTTGGAAGCGGCGGCTAGCACAGATACGCAGTATTTT.

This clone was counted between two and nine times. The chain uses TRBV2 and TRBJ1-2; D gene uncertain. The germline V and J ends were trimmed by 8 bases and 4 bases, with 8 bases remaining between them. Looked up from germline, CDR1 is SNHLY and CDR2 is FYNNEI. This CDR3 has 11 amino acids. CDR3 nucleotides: TGTGCCAGCGTCCGTTCCTATGGCTACACCTTC. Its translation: CASVRSYGYTF.

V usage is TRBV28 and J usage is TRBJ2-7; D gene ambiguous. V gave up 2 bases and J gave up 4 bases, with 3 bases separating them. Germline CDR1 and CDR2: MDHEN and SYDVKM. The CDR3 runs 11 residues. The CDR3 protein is CASSLAYEQYF. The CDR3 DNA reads TGTGCCAGCAGTTTAGCGTACGAGCAGTACTTC. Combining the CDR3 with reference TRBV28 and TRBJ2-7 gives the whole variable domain DVKVTQSSRYLVKRTGEKVFLECVQDMDHENMFWYRQDPGLGLRLIYFSYDVKMKEKGDIPEGYSVSREKKERFSLILESASTNQTSMYLCASSLAYEQYFGPGTRLTVT.

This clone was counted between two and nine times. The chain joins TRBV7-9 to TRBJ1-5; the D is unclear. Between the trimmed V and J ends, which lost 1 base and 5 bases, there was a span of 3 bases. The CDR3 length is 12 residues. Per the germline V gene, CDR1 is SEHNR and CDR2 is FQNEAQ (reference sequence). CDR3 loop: CASSLGHQPQHF. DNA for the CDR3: TGTGCCAGCAGCTTAGGGCATCAGCCCCAGCATTTT.

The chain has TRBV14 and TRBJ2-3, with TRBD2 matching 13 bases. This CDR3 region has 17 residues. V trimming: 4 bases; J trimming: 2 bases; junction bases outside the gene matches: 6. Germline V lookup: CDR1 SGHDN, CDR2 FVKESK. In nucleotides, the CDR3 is TGTGCCAGCAGCCTGCCGACTAGCGGGAGGTCCACAGATACGCAGTATTTT. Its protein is CASSLPTSGRSTDTQYF.

Here the CDR3 DNA reads TGTGCCAGCAGTTTGCGGGACAGGGTCCCTCTCTACGAGCAGTACTTC. Amino acid sequence: CASSLRDRVPLYEQYF. The V gene is TRBV28, the J gene TRBJ2-7, with 9 bases that match TRBD1. CDR1 and CDR2 (germline): MDHEN, SYDVKM. V lost 3 bases, J lost 3 bases, and 9 bases stayed unmatched. This CDR3 has 16 amino acids.

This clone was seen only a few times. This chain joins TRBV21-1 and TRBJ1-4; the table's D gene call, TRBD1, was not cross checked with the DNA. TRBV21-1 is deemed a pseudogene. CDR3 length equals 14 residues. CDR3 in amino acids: CASSYRGGHEKLFF. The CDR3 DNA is TGTGCCAGCAGCTACAGGGGAGGTCATGAAAAACTGTTTTTT.

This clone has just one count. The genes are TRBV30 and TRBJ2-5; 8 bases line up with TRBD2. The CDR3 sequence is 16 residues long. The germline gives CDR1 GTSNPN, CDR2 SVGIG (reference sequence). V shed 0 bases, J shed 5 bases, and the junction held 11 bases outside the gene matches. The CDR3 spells CAWSVRRGGHEETQYF. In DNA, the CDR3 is TGTGCCTGGAGTGTACGACGGGGGGGCCACGAGGAGACCCAGTACTTC.

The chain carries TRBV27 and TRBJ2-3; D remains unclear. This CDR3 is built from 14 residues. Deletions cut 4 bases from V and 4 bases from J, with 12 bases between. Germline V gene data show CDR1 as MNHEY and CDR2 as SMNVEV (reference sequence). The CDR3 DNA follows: TGTGCCAGCAGTTCGTCAGGATTCCCAGATACGCAGTATTTT. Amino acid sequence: CASSSSGFPDTQYF.

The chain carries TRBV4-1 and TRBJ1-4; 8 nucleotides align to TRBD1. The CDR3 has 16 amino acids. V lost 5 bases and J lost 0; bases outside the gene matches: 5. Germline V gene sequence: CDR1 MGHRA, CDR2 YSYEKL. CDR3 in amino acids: CASSSGGSATNEKLFF. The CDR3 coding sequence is TGCGCCAGCAGCTCAGGGGGCAGTGCAACTAATGAAAAACTGTTTTTT.

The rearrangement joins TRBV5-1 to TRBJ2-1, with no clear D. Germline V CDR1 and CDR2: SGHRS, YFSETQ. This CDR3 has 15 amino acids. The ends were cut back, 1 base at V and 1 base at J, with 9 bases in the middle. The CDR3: CASSLSVASYNEQFF. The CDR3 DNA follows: TGCGCCAGCAGCTTGTCGGTGGCTTCCTACAATGAGCAGTTCTTC.

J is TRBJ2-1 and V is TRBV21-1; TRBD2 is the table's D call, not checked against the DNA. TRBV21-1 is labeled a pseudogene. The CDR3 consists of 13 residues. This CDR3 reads CATFGPLGGEQFF. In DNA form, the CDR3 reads TGTGCCACCTTCGGCCCCCTAGGCGGGGAGCAGTTCTTC.

The CDR3 protein is CARSGWDRDTGELFF. The CDR3 coding sequence is TGTGCCAGAAGCGGGTGGGACAGGGACACCGGGGAGCTGTTTTTT. V usage is TRBV5-3 and J usage is TRBJ2-2; 9 bases match TRBD1. TRBV5-3 is reported as an ORF; its role is uncertain. CDR3 length: 15 residues. With V trimmed by 4 bases and J by 3 bases, 4 bases remained unmatched.